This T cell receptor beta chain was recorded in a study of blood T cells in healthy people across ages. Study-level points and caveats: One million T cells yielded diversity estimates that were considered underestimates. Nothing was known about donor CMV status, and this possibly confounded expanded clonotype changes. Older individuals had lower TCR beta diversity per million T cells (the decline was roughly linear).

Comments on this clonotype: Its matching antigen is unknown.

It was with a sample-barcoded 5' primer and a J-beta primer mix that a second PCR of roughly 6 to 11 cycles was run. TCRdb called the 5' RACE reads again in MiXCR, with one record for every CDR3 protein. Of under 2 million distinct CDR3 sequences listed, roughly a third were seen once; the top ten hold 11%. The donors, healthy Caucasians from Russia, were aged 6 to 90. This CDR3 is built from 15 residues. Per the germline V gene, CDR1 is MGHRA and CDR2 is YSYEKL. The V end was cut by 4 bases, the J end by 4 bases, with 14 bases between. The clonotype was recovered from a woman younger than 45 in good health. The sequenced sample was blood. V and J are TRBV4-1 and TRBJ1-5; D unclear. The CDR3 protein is CASSPLGLVNQPQHF. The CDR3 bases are TGCGCCAGCAGCCCCCTTGGTCTAGTAAATCAGCCCCAGCATTTT.